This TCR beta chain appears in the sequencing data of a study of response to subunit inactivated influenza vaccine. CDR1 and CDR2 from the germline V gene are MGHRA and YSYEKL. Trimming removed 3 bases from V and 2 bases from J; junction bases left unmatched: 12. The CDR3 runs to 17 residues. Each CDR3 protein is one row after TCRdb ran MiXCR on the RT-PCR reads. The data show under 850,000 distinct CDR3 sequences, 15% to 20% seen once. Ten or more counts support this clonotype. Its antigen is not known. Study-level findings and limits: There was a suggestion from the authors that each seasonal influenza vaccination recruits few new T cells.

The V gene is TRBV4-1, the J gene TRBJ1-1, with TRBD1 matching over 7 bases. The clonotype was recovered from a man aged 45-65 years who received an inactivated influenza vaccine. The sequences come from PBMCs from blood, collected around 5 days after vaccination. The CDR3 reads CASSHHPTGLKNTEAFF. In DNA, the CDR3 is TGCGCCAGCAGCCACCATCCGACAGGGTTGAAAAACACTGAAGCTTTCTTT.